This T cell receptor beta chain derives from a study of blood T cell repertoires in COVID-19. V was pared by 4 bases and J by 4 bases, with 6 bases of the junction left unmatched. The CDR3 spans 16 residues. Germline V CDR1 and CDR2: MNHEY, SMNVEV (reference sequence). The protocol was immunoSEQ multiplex PCR, while the TCRdb copy is restricted to in-frame clones and leaves out a portion. The table shows tens of thousands of clones, with 70% to 90% occurring only once. The rearrangement uses TRBV27 and TRBJ2-5; 13 bases fit TRBD2. The sequencing sample was made of peripheral blood. This clonotype was obtained from an elderly woman with acute or convalescent COVID-19. CDR3: CASSSLRTSGRETQYF. The CDR3 DNA sequence: TGTGCCAGCAGTTCCCTCAGGACTAGCGGGAGAGAGACCCAGTACTTC.